The entry that follows covers one T cell receptor (beta chain) sequence. Its antigen is unknown. CDR3 length equals 17 residues. Germline V gene data show CDR1 as SNHLY and CDR2 as FYNNEI. V gave up 5 bases and J gave up 1 base, with 20 bases separating them. The sample originates from a study of identifying expanded T cells in peripheral blood. The study, taken as a whole, reports: Across healthy donors, higher total template counts meant significantly greater approximately two-week count variance. Technical replicates showed about 1.1 changed clones; two weeks around 15; four weeks 19.

Some clones are missing from TCRdb's copy, which holds only in-frame ones; the method was immunoSEQ multiplex PCR. The table shows around 100,000 clones, with 85% to 90% occurring only once. Healthy donors had no documented immune events, such as infections, while sampled. The receptor was derived from a person between 18 and 75 years old in good health. V and J are TRBV2 and TRBJ1-1; D gene ambiguous. The sample was blood. This CDR3 is CASSTPIQSDWNTEAFF. The DNA for the CDR3 is TGTGCCAGCAGTACGCCCATCCAGTCAGATTGGAACACTGAAGCTTTCTTT.